These 25 T cell receptor beta chains were all obtained from the same sample, sequenced in a study of cytomegalovirus exposure and HLA in healthy donors (dated by TCRdb to 2015 to 2018). Receptor libraries were prepared by the immunoSEQ multiplex PCR assay. For the multiplex PCR, a mixture combining 60 forward primers for TCR Vbeta segments and 13 reverse primers for TCR Jbeta segments was used. This is the immuneACCESS table as TCRdb keeps it, with only in-frame sequences that have V and J called. A part of the clones is gone; compared with another copy, unresolved V genes explain less than half, and the rest is unexplained. In all, the sample holds around 150,000 clones, and 76% of those were seen once. The ten top clones hold about 3.9% of the sample. Sequencing was carried out using PBMCs. Receptors originate from a man aged 18-30 years in good health and CMV-seronegative.

The V call is TRBV7-2, the J call TRBJ2-1; 13 bases are a match to TRBD2. The germline V gene encodes CDR1 SGHTA and CDR2 FQGNSA. J gave up 4 bases and V 3 bases, and 3 bases lay outside the gene matches. This CDR3 region has 16 residues. For the CDR3, the DNA is TGTGCCAGCAGCTTGGGACTAGCGGGGACATACAATGAGCAGTTCTTC. It codes for CASSLGLAGTYNEQFF.

This clone was seen a single time. This rearrangement joins TRBV7-9 to TRBJ1-2, with 7 bases aligning to TRBD1. The CDR3 loop spans 12 amino acids. Trimming took 5 bases from V and 8 from J; bases not matched to a gene: 5. Per the germline V gene, CDR1 is SEHNR and CDR2 is FQNEAQ (reference sequence). For the CDR3, the DNA is TGTGCCAGCAGCCCGGGACAGTTCGGCTACACCTTC. This codes for CASSPGQFGYTF.

The gene calls are TRBV6-5 and TRBJ1-1, with D hard to call. This CDR3 has 13 amino acids. V lost 0 bases and J 4 bases, leaving 6 bases between the germline ends. Looked up from germline, CDR1 is MNHEY and CDR2 is SVGAGI. The CDR3 DNA reads TGTGCCAGCAGTTACTCCCCGGGCACTGAAGCTTTCTTT. This translates into CASSYSPGTEAFF.

The rearrangement uses TRBV6-5 and TRBJ2-5; no clear D. The DNA end is more similar to TRBJ2-7, so the J call may be wrong. The CDR3 is made up of 13 amino acids. Germline lookup yields CDR1 MNHEY and CDR2 SVGAGI. CDR3 in amino acids: CASSPALSYEQYF. For the CDR3, the DNA is TGTGCCAGCAGCCCAGCGTTGTCCTACGAGCAGTACTTC.

The rearrangement links TRBV10-3 to TRBJ1-1; a possible D gene is TRBD1 (6 bases). V dropped 0 bases and J dropped 0 bases, with 11 bases sitting between them. In germline, CDR1 is ENHRY, CDR2 SYGVKD. The CDR3 is 16 residues long. The CDR3: CAISESGTFLNTEAFF. The CDR3 coding sequence is TGTGCCATCAGTGAGTCGGGGACATTCTTGAACACTGAAGCTTTCTTT.

This clone was detected only once. The chain carries TRBV15 and TRBJ2-1; D possibly corresponds to TRBD2 (6 bases). The CDR3 contains 16 residues. V lost 1 base to trimming and J lost 0 bases, with 10 bases between them. Germline CDR1 is LNHNV and CDR2 is YYDKDF (reference sequence). The CDR3 loop reads CATSRVLTSSYNEQFF. In DNA form, the CDR3 reads TGTGCCACCAGCAGAGTCTTGACTAGCTCCTACAATGAGCAGTTCTTC.

V is TRBV4-1 and J is TRBJ2-7; D possibly corresponds to TRBD1 (5 bases). The germline CDR1 and CDR2 sequences are MGHRA and YSYEKL. Trimming shortened V by 1 base and J by 3 bases, and 16 bases separated the two germline ends. The CDR3 totals 16 residues. The chain's CDR3 is CASSQGEQVVLYEQYF. The CDR3 DNA follows: TGCGCCAGCAGCCAAGGCGAACAGGTAGTTCTCTACGAGCAGTACTTC.

This chain connects TRBV6-5 to TRBJ1-1, with TRBD1 as a possible D gene (5 bases). The germline gives CDR1 MNHEY, CDR2 SVGAGI. V lost 6 bases, J lost 0 bases, and 14 bases lay in between. CDR3 length: 15 amino acids. The CDR3 is CASRPDRTMNTEAFF. CDR3 coding DNA: TGTGCCAGCAGACCCGACAGAACTATGAACACTGAAGCTTTCTTT.

This clone was detected only a few times. This chain uses TRBV5-5 with TRBJ2-2; D is uncertain. Looked up from germline, CDR1 is SGHKS and CDR2 is YYEKEE (reference sequence). The CDR3 spans 15 residues. With 1 base removed from V and 0 bases from J, the gap between germline ends came to 7 bases. The CDR3 here is CASSLLTSNTGELFF. DNA for the CDR3: TGTGCCAGCAGCTTGTTGACATCGAACACCGGGGAGCTGTTTTTT.

This rearrangement joins TRBV6-4 to TRBJ2-1; possibly TRBD2 for D (6 bases). CDR3 size: 15 residues. The germline CDR1 and CDR2 sequences are MRHNA and SNTAGT. The V and J ends lost 4 bases and 4 bases respectively, with 14 bases between them. The CDR3, as DNA: TGTGCCAGCAGTGTGGTAGCGGTTAGTTACAATGAGCAGTTCTTC. It specifies CASSVVAVSYNEQFF.

The V and J genes are TRBV2 and TRBJ1-2, with 7 bases that match TRBD1. Germline CDR1 and CDR2: SNHLY and FYNNEI. The V gene end was trimmed by 4 bases and the J gene end by 2 bases; junction bases not matched to a gene: 7. The CDR3 covers 15 residues. In DNA, the CDR3 is TGTGCCAGCAGTGGGTACAGGGGTGGAAACTATGGCTACACCTTC. This gives the protein CASSGYRGGNYGYTF.

This clone was seen at least ten times. The CDR3 coding sequence is TGTGCCAGCAGCTTAAGCGGGGGGACACACAATGAGCAGTTCTTC. Translated: CASSLSGGTHNEQFF. The chain couples TRBV7-2 to TRBJ2-1; 9 positions match TRBD2. Trimming took 2 bases from V and 5 from J; bases not matched to a gene: 4. CDR3 length: 15 amino acids. Germline CDR1 reads SGHTA; CDR2 reads FQGNSA. Variable domain in full (rest from reference TRBV7-2 and TRBJ2-1): GAGVSQSPSNKVTEKGKDVELRCDPISGHTALYWYRQSLGQGLEFLIYFQGNSAPDKSGLPSDRFSAERTGGSVSTLTIQRTQQEDSAVYLCASSLSGGTHNEQFFGPGTRLTVL.

The J gene is TRBJ1-4, the V gene TRBV27, with D hard to call. Trimming removed 0 bases from V and 3 bases from J, with 5 bases in between. CDR3 length: 14 residues. Germline V lookup: CDR1 MNHEY, CDR2 SMNVEV (reference sequence). The CDR3 bases are TGTGCCAGCAGTTTATCGAGGGCTAATGAAAAACTGTTTTTT. Protein product: CASSLSRANEKLFF.

The J gene is TRBJ1-4, the V gene TRBV2; a weak D match, TRBD1 (5 bases). Looked up from germline, CDR1 is SNHLY and CDR2 is FYNNEI. The CDR3 contains 13 residues. V lost 8 bases and J 5 bases, leaving 12 bases between the germline ends. The CDR3 nucleotides are TGTGCCAGCCTGCGGGGCCCAAATGAAAAACTGTTTTTT. It yields the protein CASLRGPNEKLFF. Together with reference TRBV2 and TRBJ1-4, the CDR3 gives the full variable domain: EPEVTQTPSHQVTQMGQEVILRCVPISNHLYFYWYRQILGQKVEFLVSFYNNEISEKSEIFDDQFSVERPDGSNFTLKIRSTKLEDSAMYFCASLRGPNEKLFFGSGTQLSVL.

V usage is TRBV2 and J usage is TRBJ2-1, with 9 bases aligning to TRBD1. The CDR3 length is 15 residues. With V trimmed by 4 bases and J by 4 bases, 5 bases remained unmatched. Germline V CDR1 and CDR2: SNHLY, FYNNEI. This CDR3 reads CASSAGDREYNEQFF. The CDR3 DNA is TGTGCCAGCAGTGCAGGGGACAGGGAATACAATGAGCAGTTCTTC.

The rearrangement uses TRBV5-6 and TRBJ2-1, with 8 bases aligning to TRBD1. V trimming: 5 bases; J trimming: 6 bases; junction bases outside the gene matches: 7. The CDR3 covers 14 residues. Germline CDR1 SGHDT, CDR2 YYEEEE. CDR3 loop: CASRDRGALNEQFF. The CDR3 DNA is TGTGCCAGCAGAGACAGGGGAGCGCTCAATGAGCAGTTCTTC.

The rearrangement links TRBV7-2 to TRBJ2-7, with a possible D match to TRBD1 (6 bases). V was clipped by 4 bases and J by 3 bases, with 10 bases between them. The CDR3 extends over 13 amino acids. Germline V CDR1 and CDR2: SGHTA, FQGNSA. This chain's CDR3 is CASSSGAVYEQYF. The CDR3 DNA reads as TGTGCCAGCAGCTCAGGGGCGGTCTACGAGCAGTACTTC.

This chain connects TRBV27 to TRBJ2-3; 7 bases map to TRBD1. V lost 6 bases and J lost 2; bases outside the gene matches: 8. The CDR3 runs 15 residues. Germline V lookup: CDR1 MNHEY, CDR2 SMNVEV (reference sequence). As DNA, the CDR3 is TGTGCCAGCAGCGTCAGGGACAGCTCCACAGATACGCAGTATTTT. Translating it yields CASSVRDSSTDTQYF.

V gene TRBV7-8 combines with J gene TRBJ2-2, with 7 bases fitting TRBD2. The germline V gene has CDR1 SGHVS and CDR2 FQNEAQ. V lost 11 bases and J lost 4; bases outside the gene matches: 7. This CDR3 spans 13 amino acids. CDR3 coding DNA: TGTGCCGGGAGGGTCCACATCACCGGGGAGCTGTTTTTT. This gives the protein CAGRVHITGELFF.

The chain couples TRBV7-9 to TRBJ2-7; 7 nucleotides match TRBD1. Germline CDR1 and CDR2: SEHNR and FQNEAQ (reference sequence). V shed 6 bases, J shed 5 bases, and the junction held 4 bases outside the gene matches. This CDR3 region has 12 residues. For the CDR3, the DNA is TGTGCCAGCAGTCACACAGGGGACGAGCAGTACTTC. It is translated as CASSHTGDEQYF.

The V call is TRBV29-1, the J call TRBJ2-5; 7 nucleotides agree with TRBD2. CDR1 is SQVTM and CDR2 is ANQGSEA in the germline V gene. This CDR3 spans 14 amino acids. With 2 bases clipped from V and 11 bases from J, the junction kept 14 bases outside the gene matches. The CDR3: CSVEYPGGIGEQYF. CDR3 DNA: TGCAGCGTTGAATATCCGGGGGGTATAGGAGAGCAGTACTTC.

This clone has just a few counts. V usage is TRBV2 and J usage is TRBJ1-4; D ambiguous. This CDR3 is built from 15 residues. The germline CDR1 and CDR2 sequences are SNHLY and FYNNEI. The V end lost 6 bases, the J end lost 4 bases, and 15 bases lay between the germline ends. CDR3 sequence (DNA): TGTGCCAGCAGAGGAACCTGGGCCCTTAATGAAAAACTGTTTTTT. It is translated as CASRGTWALNEKLFF.

The chain employs TRBV9 and TRBJ2-1; perhaps TRBD2 as D (7 bases). The CDR3 is 15 residues long. Trimming removed 4 bases at V and 3 bases at J, with 14 bases between. Looked up from germline, CDR1 is SGDLS and CDR2 is YYNGEE. The CDR3 here is CASSPWGGGYNEQFF. CDR3 DNA: TGTGCCAGCAGCCCCTGGGGGGGCGGCTACAATGAGCAGTTCTTC.

This clone showed up just a few times. V and J are TRBV9 and TRBJ1-5; 8 positions agree with TRBD1. The CDR3 has 18 amino acids. V was pared by 1 base and J by 6 bases, with 15 bases of the junction left unmatched. Germline CDR1 is SGDLS and CDR2 is YYNGEE. The CDR3 loop reads CASSVKERGAGGCQPQHF. As DNA, the CDR3 is TGTGCCAGCAGCGTAAAAGAAAGAGGGGCAGGGGGCTGTCAGCCCCAGCATTTT. The entire variable domain, with the rest obtained from reference TRBV9 and TRBJ1-5, is as follows: DSGVTQTPKHLITATGQRVTLRCSPRSGDLSVYWYQQSLDQGLQFLIQYYNGEERAKGNILERFSAQQFPDLHSELNLSSLELGDSALYFCASSVKERGAGGCQPQHFGDGTRLSIL.

The rearrangement uses TRBV15 and TRBJ2-5; 9 positions match TRBD2. The better agreement between TRBJ2-7 and the DNA end casts doubt on the J call. Germline assignment: CDR1 LNHNV and CDR2 YYDKDF (reference sequence). The CDR3 totals 14 residues. The CDR3 DNA sequence: TGTGCCACCAGCCGCGGGGGGGTTACTAACGAGCAGTACTTC. As protein: CATSRGGVTNEQYF.